This TCR beta chain was captured by sequencing in a study of monozygotic twins with inflammatory bowel disease. CDR1 SGDLS and CDR2 YYNGEE come from the germline V gene. The CDR3 has 15 amino acids. Each donor had 2.5 ml of blood drawn. TCRdb reworked the 5' RACE reads into one entry per CDR3 protein, no DNA. Its table lists some 400,000 distinct CDR3 sequences. Sequenced sample: blood. The sequence derives from a human donor with ulcerative colitis or Crohn's disease, or a healthy co-twin of an affected twin (not recorded which). The chain has TRBV9 and TRBJ2-7; TCRdb proposes TRBD2, but this gene call is untestable without DNA. The CDR3 spells CASSPAAVVGYEQYF. The full variable domain, its missing parts supplied by reference TRBV9 and TRBJ2-7, is DSGVTQTPKHLITATGQRVTLRCSPRSGDLSVYWYQQSLDQGLQFLIQYYNGEERAKGNILERFSAQQFPDLHSELNLSSLELGDSALYFCASSPAAVVGYEQYFGPGTRLTVT.